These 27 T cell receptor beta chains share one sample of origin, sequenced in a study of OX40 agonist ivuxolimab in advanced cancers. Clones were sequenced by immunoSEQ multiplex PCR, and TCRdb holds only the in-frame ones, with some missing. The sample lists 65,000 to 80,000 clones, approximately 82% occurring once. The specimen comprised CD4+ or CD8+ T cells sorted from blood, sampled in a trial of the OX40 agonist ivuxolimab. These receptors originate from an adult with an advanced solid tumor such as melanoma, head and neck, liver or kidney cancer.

The CDR3 bases are TGTGCCAGCAGCGACTCCGGGACAGTAATGTATGGCTACACCTTC. Translation: CASSDSGTVMYGYTF. The chain links TRBV5-5 to TRBJ1-2; 7 bases fit TRBD1. This CDR3 spans 15 amino acids. The V segment lost 4 bases and the J segment 5 bases; nucleotides outside the gene matches: 11. CDR1 is SGHKS and CDR2 is YYEKEE in the germline V gene (reference sequence).

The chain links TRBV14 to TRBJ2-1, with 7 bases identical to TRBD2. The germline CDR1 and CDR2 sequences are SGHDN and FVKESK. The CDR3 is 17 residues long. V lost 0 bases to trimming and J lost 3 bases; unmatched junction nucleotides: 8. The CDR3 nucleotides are TGTGCCAGCAGCCAAGAAAGCGGCCTAGCGGTCTACAATGAGCAGTTCTTC. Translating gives CASSQESGLAVYNEQFF.

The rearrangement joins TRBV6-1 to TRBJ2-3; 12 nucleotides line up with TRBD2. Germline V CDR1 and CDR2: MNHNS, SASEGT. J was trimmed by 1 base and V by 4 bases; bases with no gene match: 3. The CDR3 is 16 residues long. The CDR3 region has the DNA TGTGCCAGCAGTGTGAGACTAGCGGGGGGCACAGATACGCAGTATTTT. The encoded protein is CASSVRLAGGTDTQYF.

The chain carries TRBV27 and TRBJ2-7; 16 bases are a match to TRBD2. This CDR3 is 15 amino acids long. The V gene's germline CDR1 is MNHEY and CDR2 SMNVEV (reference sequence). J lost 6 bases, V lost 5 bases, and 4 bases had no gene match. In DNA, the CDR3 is TGTGCCAGCAGTGGGGGGACTAGCGGGAGGGGCGAGCAGTACTTC. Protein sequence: CASSGGTSGRGEQYF.

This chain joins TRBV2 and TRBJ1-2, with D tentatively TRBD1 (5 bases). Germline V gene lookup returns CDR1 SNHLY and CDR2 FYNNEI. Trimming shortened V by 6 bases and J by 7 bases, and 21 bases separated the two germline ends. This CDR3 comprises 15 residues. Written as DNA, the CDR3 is TGTGCCAGCAGGTTGGGGAGCGGGGCGTTAGGTGGCTACACCTTC. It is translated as CASRLGSGALGGYTF. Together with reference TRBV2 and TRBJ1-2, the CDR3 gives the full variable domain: EPEVTQTPSHQVTQMGQEVILRCVPISNHLYFYWYRQILGQKVEFLVSFYNNEISEKSEIFDDQFSVERPDGSNFTLKIRSTKLEDSAMYFCASRLGSGALGGYTFGSGTRLTVV.

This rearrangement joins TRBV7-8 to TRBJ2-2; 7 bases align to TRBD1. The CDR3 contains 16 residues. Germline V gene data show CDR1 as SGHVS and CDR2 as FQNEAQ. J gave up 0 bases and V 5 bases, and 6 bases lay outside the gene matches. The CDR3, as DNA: TGTGCCAGCAGCCGACAGGGTTTCGCGAACACCGGGGAGCTGTTTTTT. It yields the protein CASSRQGFANTGELFF.

The CDR3 protein is CASRAGLAGAEQFF. CDR3 in DNA: TGTGCCAGCAGGGCTGGACTAGCGGGAGCTGAGCAGTTCTTC. V usage is TRBV6-6 and J usage is TRBJ2-1; 13 nucleotides line up with TRBD2. Per the germline V gene, CDR1 is MNHNY and CDR2 is SVGAGI (reference sequence). This CDR3 contains 14 residues. V trimming: 6 bases; J trimming: 9 bases; junction bases outside the gene matches: 5.

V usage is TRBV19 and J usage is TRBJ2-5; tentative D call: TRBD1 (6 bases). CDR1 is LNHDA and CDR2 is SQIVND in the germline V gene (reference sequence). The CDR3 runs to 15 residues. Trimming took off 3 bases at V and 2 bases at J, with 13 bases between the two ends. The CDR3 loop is CASSIIGRGQETQYF. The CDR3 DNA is TGTGCCAGTAGTATCATAGGCAGGGGACAAGAGACCCAGTACTTC.

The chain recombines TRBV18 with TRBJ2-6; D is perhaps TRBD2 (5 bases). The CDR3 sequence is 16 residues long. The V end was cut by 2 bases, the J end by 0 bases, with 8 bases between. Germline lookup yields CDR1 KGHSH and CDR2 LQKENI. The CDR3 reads CASSPGGASGANVLTF. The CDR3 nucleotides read TGTGCCAGCTCACCAGGAGGTGCCTCTGGGGCCAACGTCCTGACTTTC.

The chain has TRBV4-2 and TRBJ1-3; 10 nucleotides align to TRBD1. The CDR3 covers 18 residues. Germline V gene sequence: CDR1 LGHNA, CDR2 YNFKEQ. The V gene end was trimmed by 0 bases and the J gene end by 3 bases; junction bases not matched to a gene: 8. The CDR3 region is CASSQDRSDRGLGNTIYF. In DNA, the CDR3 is TGTGCCAGCAGCCAAGATCGGAGCGACAGGGGGCTTGGAAACACCATATATTTT.

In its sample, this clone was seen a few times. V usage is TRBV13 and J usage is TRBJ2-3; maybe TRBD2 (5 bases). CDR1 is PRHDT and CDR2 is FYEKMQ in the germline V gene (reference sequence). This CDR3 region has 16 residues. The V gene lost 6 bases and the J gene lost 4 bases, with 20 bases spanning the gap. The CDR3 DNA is TGTGCCAGCAGTCGCCCCTTGTCCCGAGGGCCAGATACGCAGTATTTT. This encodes CASSRPLSRGPDTQYF. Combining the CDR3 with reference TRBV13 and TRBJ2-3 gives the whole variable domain AAGVIQSPRHLIKEKRETATLKCYPIPRHDTVYWYQQGPGQDPQFLISFYEKMQSDKGSIPDRFSAQQFSDYHSELNMSSLELGDSALYFCASSRPLSRGPDTQYFGPGTRLTVL.

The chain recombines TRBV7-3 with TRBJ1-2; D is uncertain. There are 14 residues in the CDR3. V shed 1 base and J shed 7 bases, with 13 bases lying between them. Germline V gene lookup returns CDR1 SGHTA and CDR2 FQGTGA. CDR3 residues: CASSLNPGLGGYTF. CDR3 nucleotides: TGTGCCAGCAGCTTAAATCCGGGGTTGGGTGGCTACACCTTC.

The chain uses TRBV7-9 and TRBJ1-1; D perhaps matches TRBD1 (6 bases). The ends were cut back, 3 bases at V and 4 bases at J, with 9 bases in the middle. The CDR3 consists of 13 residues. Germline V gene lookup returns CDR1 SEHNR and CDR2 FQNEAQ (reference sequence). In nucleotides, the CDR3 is TGTGCCAGCAGCTTTACAGGGCTCACTGAAGCTTTCTTT. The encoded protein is CASSFTGLTEAFF.

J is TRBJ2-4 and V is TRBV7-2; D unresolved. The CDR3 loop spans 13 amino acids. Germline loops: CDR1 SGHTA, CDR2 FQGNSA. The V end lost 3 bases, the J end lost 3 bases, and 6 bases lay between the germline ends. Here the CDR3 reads CASSLSNKNIQYF. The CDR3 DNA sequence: TGTGCCAGCAGCTTGAGTAACAAAAACATTCAGTACTTC.

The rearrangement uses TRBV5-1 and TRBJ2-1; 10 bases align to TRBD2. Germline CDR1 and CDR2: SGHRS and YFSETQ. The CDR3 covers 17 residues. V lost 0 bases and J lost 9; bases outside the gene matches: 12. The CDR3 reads CASSLVPSGGAGSEQFF. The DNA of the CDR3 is TGCGCCAGCAGCTTGGTACCCAGCGGGGGGGCGGGTTCTGAGCAGTTCTTC.

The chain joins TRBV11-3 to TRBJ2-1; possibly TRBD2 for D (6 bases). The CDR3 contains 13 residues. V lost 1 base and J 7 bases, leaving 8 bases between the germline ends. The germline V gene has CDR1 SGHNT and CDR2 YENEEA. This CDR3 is CASSLVGTNEQFF. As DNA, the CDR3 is TGTGCCAGCAGCTTAGTCGGGACTAATGAGCAGTTCTTC.

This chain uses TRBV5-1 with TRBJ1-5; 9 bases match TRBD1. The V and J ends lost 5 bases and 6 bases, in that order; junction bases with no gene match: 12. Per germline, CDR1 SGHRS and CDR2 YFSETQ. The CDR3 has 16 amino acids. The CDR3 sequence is CASRTDPDRGFQPQHF. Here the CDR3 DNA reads TGCGCCAGCAGAACTGACCCGGACAGGGGTTTTCAGCCCCAGCATTTT. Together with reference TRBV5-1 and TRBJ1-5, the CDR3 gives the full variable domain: KAGVTQTPRYLIKTRGQQVTLSCSPISGHRSVSWYQQTPGQGLQFLFEYFSETQRNKGNFPGRFSGRQFSNSRSEMNVSTLELGDSALYLCASRTDPDRGFQPQHFGDGTRLSIL.

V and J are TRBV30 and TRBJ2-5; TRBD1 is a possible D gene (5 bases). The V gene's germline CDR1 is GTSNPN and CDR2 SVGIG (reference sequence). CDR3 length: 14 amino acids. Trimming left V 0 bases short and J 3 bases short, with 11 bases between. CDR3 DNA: TGTGCCTGGAGTGTAGGGGCCGCTGAAGAGACCCAGTACTTC. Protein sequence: CAWSVGAAEETQYF.

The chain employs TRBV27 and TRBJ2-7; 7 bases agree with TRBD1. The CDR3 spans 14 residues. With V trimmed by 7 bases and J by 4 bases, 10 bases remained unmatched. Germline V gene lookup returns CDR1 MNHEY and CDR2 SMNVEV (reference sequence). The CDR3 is CASNRDSLWYEQYF. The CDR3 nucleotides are TGTGCCAGCAACCGGGACAGTCTTTGGTACGAGCAGTACTTC.

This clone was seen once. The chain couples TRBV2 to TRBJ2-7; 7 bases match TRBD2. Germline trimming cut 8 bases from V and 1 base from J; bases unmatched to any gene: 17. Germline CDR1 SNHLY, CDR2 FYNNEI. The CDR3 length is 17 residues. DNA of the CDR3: TGTGCCAGCGGACCTTTAGGATGGCTAGCGGATTCCTACGAGCAGTACTTC. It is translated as CASGPLGWLADSYEQYF.

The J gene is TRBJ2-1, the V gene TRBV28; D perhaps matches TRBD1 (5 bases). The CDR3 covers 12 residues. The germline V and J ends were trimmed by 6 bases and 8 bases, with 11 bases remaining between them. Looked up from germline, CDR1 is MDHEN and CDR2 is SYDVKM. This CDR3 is CASSRVWDEQFF. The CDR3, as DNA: TGTGCCAGCAGCAGGGTTTGGGATGAGCAGTTCTTC.

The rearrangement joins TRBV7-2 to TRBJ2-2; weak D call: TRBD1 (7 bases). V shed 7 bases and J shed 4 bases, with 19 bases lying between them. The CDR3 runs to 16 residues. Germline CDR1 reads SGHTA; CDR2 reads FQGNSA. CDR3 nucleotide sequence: TGTGCCAGCAACAAATGGTCAGGGGGAGGCACCGGGGAGCTGTTTTTT. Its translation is CASNKWSGGGTGELFF.

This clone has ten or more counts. CDR3 in DNA: TGTGCCAGCTCACAGGGCCGGGGCACTGAAGCTTTCTTT. Translation gives CASSQGRGTEAFF. J is TRBJ1-1 and V is TRBV18; D gene unclear. The germline V and J ends were trimmed by 4 bases and 4 bases, with 10 bases remaining between them. CDR1 KGHSH and CDR2 LQKENI come from the germline V gene. The CDR3 has 13 amino acids.

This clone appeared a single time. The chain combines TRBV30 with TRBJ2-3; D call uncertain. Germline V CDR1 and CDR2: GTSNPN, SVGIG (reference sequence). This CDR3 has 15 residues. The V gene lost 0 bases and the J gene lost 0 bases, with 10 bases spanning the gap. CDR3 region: CAWSVSKTSTDTQYF. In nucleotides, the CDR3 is TGTGCCTGGAGTGTTTCGAAGACCAGCACAGATACGCAGTATTTT.

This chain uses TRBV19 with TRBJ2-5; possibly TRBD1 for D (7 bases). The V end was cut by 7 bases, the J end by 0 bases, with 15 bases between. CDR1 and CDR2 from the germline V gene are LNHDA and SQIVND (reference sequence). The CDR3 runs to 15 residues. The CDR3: CASTAQGGNQETQYF. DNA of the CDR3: TGTGCCAGTACCGCCCAGGGGGGAAACCAAGAGACCCAGTACTTC.

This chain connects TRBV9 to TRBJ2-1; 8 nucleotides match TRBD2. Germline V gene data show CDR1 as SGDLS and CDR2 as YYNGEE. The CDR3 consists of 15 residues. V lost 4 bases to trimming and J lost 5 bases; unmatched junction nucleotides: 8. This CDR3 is CASSSREGLNNEQFF. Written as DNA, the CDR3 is TGTGCCAGCAGCTCCCGGGAGGGTTTGAACAATGAGCAGTTCTTC.

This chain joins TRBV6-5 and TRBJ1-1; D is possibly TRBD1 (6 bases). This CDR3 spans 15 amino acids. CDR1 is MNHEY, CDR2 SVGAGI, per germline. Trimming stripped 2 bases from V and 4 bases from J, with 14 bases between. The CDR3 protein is CASSYRGLAGTEAFF. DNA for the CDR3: TGTGCCAGCAGTTACAGGGGGTTAGCGGGCACTGAAGCTTTCTTT.